The 3 T cell receptor beta chains below were found in one sample sequenced in a study of T cell changes during pregnancy in multiple sclerosis. Using immunoSEQ multiplex PCR, the repertoire was profiled, and TCRdb retains in-frame clones only, with some absent. The table includes tens of thousands of clones, roughly 93% detected once. Sequencing was performed on CD8+ T cells from peripheral blood mononuclear cells, taken in the third trimester of pregnancy. These receptors were obtained from a female donor with multiple sclerosis, enrolled in a pregnancy study.

The chain links TRBV2 to TRBJ1-2; D possibly corresponds to TRBD1 (6 bases). The germline CDR1 and CDR2 sequences are SNHLY and FYNNEI. V was clipped by 4 bases and J by 3 bases, with 6 bases between them. The CDR3 loop spans 12 amino acids. The CDR3 loop reads CASSGQDYGYTF. CDR3 sequence (DNA): TGTGCCAGCAGTGGACAGGACTATGGCTACACCTTC.

The chain uses TRBV7-8 and TRBJ1-2; TRBD1 matches at 10 bases. V gave up 5 bases and J gave up 10 bases; unmatched junction bases: 10. CDR1 SGHVS and CDR2 FQNEAQ come from the germline V gene. The CDR3 spans 14 residues. In DNA form, the CDR3 reads TGTGCCAGCAGCCCCCGGGACAGGGGTTTGGACTACACCTTC. Its protein is CASSPRDRGLDYTF.

The gene calls are TRBV6-5 and TRBJ2-3, with 13 positions matching TRBD2. In germline, CDR1 is MNHEY, CDR2 SVGAGI. The CDR3 sequence is 15 residues long. Losses at the gene ends were 6 bases for V and 4 bases for J; bases not matched to a gene: 4. As DNA, the CDR3 is TGTGCCAGCAGACTAGCGGGAGGGGGCCCAGATACGCAGTATTTT. It yields the protein CASRLAGGGPDTQYF.